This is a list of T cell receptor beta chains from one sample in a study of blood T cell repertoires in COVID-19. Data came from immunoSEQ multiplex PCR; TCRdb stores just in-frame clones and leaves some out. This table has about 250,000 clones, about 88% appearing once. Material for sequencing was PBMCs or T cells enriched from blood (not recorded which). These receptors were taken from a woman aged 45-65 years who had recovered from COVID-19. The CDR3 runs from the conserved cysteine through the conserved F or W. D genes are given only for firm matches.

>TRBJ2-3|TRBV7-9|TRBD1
CASSSPTGSRDTQYF
TGTGCCAGCAGCTCACCGACAGGGTCAAGAGATACGCAGTATTTT
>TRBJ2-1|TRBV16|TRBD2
CASSTPSGSKYSEQFF
TGTGCCAGCAGCACCCCTAGCGGGAGTAAGTATAGTGAGCAGTTCTTC
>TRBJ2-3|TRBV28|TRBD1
CASSPGTGGDTQYF
TGTGCCAGCAGTCCAGGGACAGGGGGAGATACGCAGTATTTT
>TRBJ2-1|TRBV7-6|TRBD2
CASSLGSSGSKRSSYNEQFF
TGTGCCAGCAGCTTAGGATCTAGCGGGAGTAAGAGGAGCTCCTACAATGAGCAGTTCTTC
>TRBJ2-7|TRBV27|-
CASSLTSSGKYEQYF
TGTGCCAGCAGTTTAACCTCCTCGGGGAAGTACGAGCAGTACTTC
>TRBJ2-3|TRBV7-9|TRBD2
CASSYFAGLAGGDTQYF
TGTGCCAGCAGCTACTTCGCGGGACTAGCGGGAGGAGATACGCAGTATTTT
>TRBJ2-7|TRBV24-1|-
CATSAGSYEQYF
TGTGCCACCAGTGCCGGCTCCTACGAGCAGTACTTC
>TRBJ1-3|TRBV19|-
CASSSPNRVDTIYF
TGTGCCAGTAGTAGCCCAAACAGGGTGGACACCATATATTTT
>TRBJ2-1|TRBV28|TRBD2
CAIHLTSGSNEQFF
TGTGCCATCCATCTGACTAGCGGGAGCAATGAGCAGTTCTTC
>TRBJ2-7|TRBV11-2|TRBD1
CASSLEQGSIEQYF
TGTGCCAGCAGCTTAGAACAGGGGTCGATCGAGCAGTACTTC
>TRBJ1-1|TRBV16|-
CASSQLSSNTEAFF
TGTGCCAGCAGCCAATTGTCTTCGAACACTGAAGCTTTCTTT